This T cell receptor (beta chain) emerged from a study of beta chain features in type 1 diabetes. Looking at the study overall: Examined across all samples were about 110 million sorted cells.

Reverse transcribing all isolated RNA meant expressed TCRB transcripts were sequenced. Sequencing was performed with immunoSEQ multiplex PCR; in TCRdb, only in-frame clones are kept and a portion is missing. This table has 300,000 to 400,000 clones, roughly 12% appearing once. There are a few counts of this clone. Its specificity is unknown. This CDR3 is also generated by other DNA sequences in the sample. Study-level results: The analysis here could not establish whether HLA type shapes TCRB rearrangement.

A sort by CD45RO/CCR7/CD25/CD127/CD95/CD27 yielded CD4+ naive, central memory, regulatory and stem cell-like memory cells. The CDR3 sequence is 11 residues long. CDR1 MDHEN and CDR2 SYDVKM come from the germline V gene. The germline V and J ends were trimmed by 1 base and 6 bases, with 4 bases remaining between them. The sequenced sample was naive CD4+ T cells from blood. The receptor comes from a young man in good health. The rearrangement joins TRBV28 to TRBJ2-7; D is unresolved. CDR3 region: CASSLSREQYF. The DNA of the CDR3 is TGTGCCAGCAGTTTATCTCGCGAGCAGTACTTC.